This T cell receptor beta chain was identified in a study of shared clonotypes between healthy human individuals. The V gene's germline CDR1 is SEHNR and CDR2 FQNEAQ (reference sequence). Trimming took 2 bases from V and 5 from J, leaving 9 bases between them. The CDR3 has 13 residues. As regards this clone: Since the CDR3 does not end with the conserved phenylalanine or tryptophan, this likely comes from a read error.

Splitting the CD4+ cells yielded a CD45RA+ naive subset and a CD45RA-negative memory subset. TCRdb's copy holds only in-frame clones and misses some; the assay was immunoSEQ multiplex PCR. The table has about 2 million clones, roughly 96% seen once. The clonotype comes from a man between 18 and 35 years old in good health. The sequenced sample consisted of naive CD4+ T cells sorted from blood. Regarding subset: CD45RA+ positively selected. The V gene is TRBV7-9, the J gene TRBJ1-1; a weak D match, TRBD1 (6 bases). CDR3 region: CASSLNRVTEAFS. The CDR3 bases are TGTGCCAGCAGCTTAAACAGGGTAACTGAAGCTTTCTCT.